This entry concerns a single TCR beta chain. Its target is unknown. The data were produced by immunoSEQ multiplex PCR, yet TCRdb's version contains in-frame clones alone and is incomplete. Of roughly 2,500,000 clones listed, roughly 93% were seen once; the top ten hold around 0.4%. Among the donors, all were Caucasian adults who lived in Nashville, Tennessee. The CDR3 is made up of 13 amino acids. The V end was cut by 3 bases, the J end by 10 bases, with 15 bases between. CDR1 is SGHTA and CDR2 is FQGNSA in the germline V gene. This specimen belongs to a study of shared clonotypes between healthy human individuals. Study-wide context: Aged 18 to 49, the donors were a couple of women and a few men. Broader study findings: Shared clonotypes: about 5% naive CD4, under 4% naive CD8, around 2.2% memory CD4, approximately 0.4% memory CD8. Blood alone was sampled, and tissue repertoires likely differ.

The clonotype originates from a man between 18 and 29 years old in good health. Some clones in this sample may be carry-over from other donors' samples. The gene calls are TRBV7-2 and TRBJ1-1; weak D call: TRBD1 (5 bases). The material sequenced was naive CD4+ T cells from PBMCs. Subset specified: CD45RA+ positively selected. As DNA, the CDR3 is TGTGCCAGCAGCTTGGCCAGGGAGGATGTAGCTTTCTTT. Translated: CASSLAREDVAFF.